The subject of this entry is one T cell receptor (beta chain). CDR1 LGHNT and CDR2 FRNRAP come from the germline V gene. There are 15 residues in the CDR3. Trimming stripped 3 bases from V and 5 bases from J, with 13 bases between. This entry is derived from a study of regulatory T cells in long-lasting Graves disease. Study-level information: Graves' patients (newly diagnosed) had been on antithyroid drugs under 3 months.

The authors built TCR beta libraries using iRepertoire HTBI primers and Arm-PCR of CDR3 regions. TCRdb re-called the multiplex PCR reads with MiXCR, one entry per CDR3 protein. Of about 440,000 distinct CDR3 sequences listed, more than 12% are singletons. Specified time point: newly diagnosed GD, antithyroid drugs for less than 3 months. PBMCs provided the RNA from which the TCR library was made. The sample also formed part of further work on T cells in Graves' hyperthyroidism and ophthalmopathy. That paper adds: The study excluded patients with uncontrolled infection, other autoimmune disease, pregnancy or lactation. Together with thyroid ultrasound, orbital computed tomography, serum thyroxine and TRAb, clinical symptoms were used for diagnoses. Initially, a first-round RT-PCR of the TCR CDR3 employed the HTBI primer set.

V and J are TRBV12-5 and TRBJ2-2; D might be TRBD1 (5 bases). Source: peripheral blood mononuclear cells (PBMCs), taken at new diagnosis, from a patient treated with antithyroid drugs. This TCR derives from a woman aged 25 to 39 with Graves disease. CDR3 sequence reads: CASGFTTSGTGELFF. The DNA of the CDR3 is TGTGCTAGTGGTTTTACTACCTCAGGGACCGGGGAGCTGTTTTTT.